A single sample is the source of the 14 T cell receptor beta chains below, sequenced in a study of blood T cell repertoires in COVID-19. The method was immunoSEQ multiplex PCR; TCRdb's version includes in-frame clones alone and lacks a portion of them. Of some 100,000 clones in the sample, roughly 78% were seen once. The sequenced sample was peripheral blood. All receptors derive from a man between 45 and 60 years old with active or convalescent COVID-19.

The chain is built from TRBV6-2 or TRBV6-3 and TRBJ1-1; D is possibly TRBD1 (6 bases). V shed 0 bases and J shed 5 bases, with 7 bases lying between them. Germline assignment: CDR1 MNHEY and CDR2 SVGEGT. The CDR3 is 13 amino acids. This CDR3 is CASSYSRGTEAFF. The CDR3 DNA is TGTGCCAGCAGTTACTCTAGGGGGACTGAAGCTTTCTTT.

This clone has only a few counts. Other DNA variants within this sample encode the same CDR3. V usage is TRBV7-9 and J usage is TRBJ2-7, with a tentative D call TRBD1 (6 bases). The germline gives CDR1 SEHNR, CDR2 FQNEAQ (reference sequence). CDR3 length: 12 amino acids. V dropped 4 bases and J dropped 6 bases, with 10 bases sitting between them. This CDR3 reads CASSSTGSEQYF. The DNA of the CDR3 is TGTGCCAGCAGCTCAACAGGGTCCGAGCAGTACTTC.

This sequence joins TRBV3-1 (or the pseudogene TRBV3-2) and TRBJ1-4; D not resolved. The CDR3 has 15 amino acids. Germline CDR1 and CDR2: LGHDT and YNNKEL (reference sequence). Trimming left V 5 bases short and J 10 bases short, with 20 bases between. The CDR3 loop reads CASSDGGIEGGKLFF. The CDR3 DNA follows: TGTGCCAGCAGCGACGGAGGCATTGAAGGTGGAAAACTGTTTTTT.

The chain uses TRBV6-1 and TRBJ2-3, with 8 positions matching TRBD2. The CDR3 is made up of 14 amino acids. Losses at the gene ends were 1 base for V and 5 bases for J; bases not matched to a gene: 2. Germline values: CDR1 MNHNS, CDR2 SASEGT. The CDR3 spells CASSEVTSGDTQYF. The DNA of the CDR3 is TGTGCCAGCAGTGAAGTCACTAGCGGAGATACGCAGTATTTT.

The rearrangement joins TRBV7-6 to TRBJ2-2; TRBD2 matches at 9 bases. The CDR3 is 16 amino acids. The germline V gene has CDR1 SGHVS and CDR2 FNYEAQ. V lost 2 bases to trimming and J lost 4 bases; unmatched junction nucleotides: 5. CDR3 region: CASSLYRGGGTGELFF. The CDR3 DNA reads TGTGCCAGCAGCTTATATCGCGGGGGGGGCACCGGGGAGCTGTTTTTT.

The chain is built from TRBV4-2 and TRBJ1-1; maybe TRBD1 (6 bases). The CDR3 consists of 14 residues. Germline V lookup: CDR1 LGHNA, CDR2 YNFKEQ. V lost 4 bases, J lost 1 base, and 10 bases lay in between. CDR3 amino acids: CASSLRGENTEAFF. The CDR3 DNA reads as TGTGCCAGCAGCCTCAGGGGTGAGAACACTGAAGCTTTCTTT.

This clone appeared once. DNA for the CDR3: TGCGCCACCTCGACAGGTCCTAATCAGCCCCAGCATTTT. Translated: CATSTGPNQPQHF. The chain uses TRBV10-2 and TRBJ1-5; D might be TRBD1 (6 bases). CDR1 is WSHSY and CDR2 is SAAADI in the germline V gene. This CDR3 has 13 amino acids. The V end lost 10 bases, the J end lost 4 bases, and 14 bases lay between the germline ends.

This clone appeared a single time. The chain couples TRBV5-1 to TRBJ1-1, with 10 bases matching TRBD1. Germline values: CDR1 SGHRS, CDR2 YFSETQ. With 7 bases clipped from V and 7 bases from J, the junction kept 7 bases outside the gene matches. The length of the CDR3 is 13 residues. The CDR3 DNA reads as TGCGCCAGCTCCCGGACAGGGGGGGATGAAGCTTTCTTT. Residues: CASSRTGGDEAFF.

This chain connects TRBV28 to TRBJ2-3; D perhaps matches TRBD1 (5 bases). Deletions cut 2 bases from V and 1 base from J, with 13 bases between. Germline CDR1 reads MDHEN; CDR2 reads SYDVKM. There are 16 residues in the CDR3. This CDR3 reads CASSLRGRQGTDTQYF. For the CDR3, the DNA is TGTGCCAGCAGTTTAAGGGGCAGACAAGGCACAGATACGCAGTATTTT.

This sequence joins TRBV5-6 and TRBJ2-2; weak D call: TRBD1 (6 bases). CDR1 is SGHDT and CDR2 is YYEEEE in the germline V gene. This CDR3 is built from 14 residues. Trimming cost V 4 bases and J 5 bases, with 12 bases left between them. Here the CDR3 DNA reads TGTGCCAGCAGCCCACAGGGTTGGACCGGGGAGCTGTTTTTT. It yields the protein CASSPQGWTGELFF.

DNA for the CDR3: TGTGCCAGCAGTTCTCCCGGACATCCCCGGTACTTC. Translated, it gives CASSSPGHPRYF. The chain is built from TRBV6-5 and TRBJ2-4; maybe TRBD1 (5 bases). Germline assignment: CDR1 MNHEY and CDR2 SVGAGI. Trimming took off 4 bases at V and 15 bases at J, with 16 bases between the two ends. The CDR3 consists of 12 residues.

V is TRBV14 and J is TRBJ1-1; 7 nucleotides agree with TRBD1. Looked up from germline, CDR1 is SGHDN and CDR2 is FVKESK. The CDR3 loop spans 15 amino acids. The V segment lost 3 bases and the J segment 4 bases; nucleotides outside the gene matches: 8. CDR3 sequence: CASSQITGAPTEAFF. CDR3 bases: TGTGCCAGCAGCCAGATAACAGGGGCGCCCACTGAAGCTTTCTTT.

The genes are TRBV29-1 and TRBJ2-2; 13 bases match TRBD2. Losses at the gene ends were 4 bases for V and 3 bases for J; bases not matched to a gene: 2. The CDR3 is 15 amino acids. CDR1 and CDR2 from the germline V gene are SQVTM and ANQGSEA. The CDR3 bases are TGCAGCGTTGGGACTAGCGGGGGCTACACCGGGGAGCTGTTTTTT. The encoded protein is CSVGTSGGYTGELFF.

A remark on this clone: The same CDR3 can be traced to other DNA sequences in this sample. The rearrangement uses TRBV12-3 or TRBV12-4 and TRBJ2-5; TRBD1 is a possible D gene (5 bases). This CDR3 has 13 amino acids. Trimming left V 3 bases short and J 2 bases short, with 7 bases between. In DNA form, the CDR3 reads TGTGCCAGCAGTTTGGGGCAGCAAGAGACCCAGTACTTC. As protein: CASSLGQQETQYF.